This paragraph reports one T cell receptor (beta chain). This sample is drawn from a study of blood T cell repertoires in COVID-19. Study-level background: COVID-19 samples, acute and convalescent, were from the United States, Italy and Spain. PBMCs, B-cell-depleted T cells, or T cells were the source of the cDNA or gDNA that made up the material.

V shed 4 bases and J shed 5 bases, with 12 bases lying between them. This CDR3 is built from 14 residues. The germline CDR1 and CDR2 sequences are ENHRY and SYGVKD. Original analysis: Amplification from reference gene primers served as the basis for estimated nucleated cell counts. Method: immunoSEQ multiplex PCR; TCRdb's copy keeps in-frame clones and lacks some. V and J calls and clone size are as listed in that table; D and trimming were resolved from the DNA. In the table there are under 200,000 clones, approximately 90% of which are singletons. The receptor comes from a man in his 60s with acute or convalescent COVID-19. This rearrangement joins TRBV10-3 to TRBJ1-5; D is perhaps TRBD1 (6 bases). The sequencing input was peripheral blood. The CDR3 DNA reads as TGTGCCATCAGTGTATCGGGGGGGCATCAGCCCCAGCATTTT. Amino acid sequence: CAISVSGGHQPQHF.